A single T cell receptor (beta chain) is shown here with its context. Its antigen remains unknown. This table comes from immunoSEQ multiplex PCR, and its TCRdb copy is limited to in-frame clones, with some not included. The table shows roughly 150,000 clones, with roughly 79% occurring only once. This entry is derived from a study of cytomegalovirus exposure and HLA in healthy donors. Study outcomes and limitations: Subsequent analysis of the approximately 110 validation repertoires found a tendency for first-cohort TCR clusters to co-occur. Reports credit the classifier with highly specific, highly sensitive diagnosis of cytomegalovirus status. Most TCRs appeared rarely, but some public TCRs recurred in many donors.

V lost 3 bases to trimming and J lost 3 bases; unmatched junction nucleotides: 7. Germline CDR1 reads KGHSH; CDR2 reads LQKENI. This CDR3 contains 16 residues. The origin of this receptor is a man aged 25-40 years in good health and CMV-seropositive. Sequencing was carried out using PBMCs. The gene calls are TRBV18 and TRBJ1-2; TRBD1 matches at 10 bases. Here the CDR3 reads CASSPSTGGVDYGYTF. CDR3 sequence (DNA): TGTGCCAGCTCACCGTCGACAGGGGGCGTAGACTATGGCTACACCTTC.